One sample yielded the 7 T cell receptor beta chains listed below, sequenced in a study of Graves' ophthalmopathy and Graves' hyperthyroidism. RNA transcripts were the source from which TCR beta CDR3 regions were amplified. RT-PCR was first run with HTBI primers, then multiplex PCR in a second round. TCRdb ran MiXCR on the multiplex PCR reads and lists one entry per CDR3 protein. The table shows more than 300,000 distinct CDR3 sequences, with roughly a sixth occurring only once. The sample comprised peripheral blood. The receptors originated from an adult woman with stable Graves' hyperthyroidism.

This clonotype came up many times. V is TRBV24-1 and J is TRBJ1-5; D remains ambiguous. V was trimmed by 2 bases and J by 2 bases, leaving 9 bases between them. This CDR3 contains 15 residues. CDR1 KGHDR and CDR2 SFDVKD come from the germline V gene. The CDR3 reads CATSDSRQGNQPQHF. The CDR3 nucleotides read TGTGCCACCAGTGATTCTAGGCAGGGCAATCAGCCCCAGCATTTT.

V gene TRBV20-1 combines with J gene TRBJ2-5, with TRBD1 matching 7 bases. The CDR3 totals 15 residues. Germline CDR1 is DFQATT and CDR2 is SNEGSKA (reference sequence). V lost 5 bases, J lost 2 bases, and 11 bases stayed unmatched. The CDR3 nucleotides are TGCAGTGCTTACAGATTCCGACAGGGACAAGAGACCCAGTACTTC. This gives the protein CSAYRFRQGQETQYF.

This clonotype was seen repeatedly, ten times or more. The chain employs TRBV7-2 and TRBJ1-1, with 7 bases fitting TRBD1. The CDR3 runs 12 residues. Trimming took 6 bases from V and 4 from J; bases not matched to a gene: 2. Germline CDR1 reads SGHTA; CDR2 reads FQGNSA. CDR3 region: CASSNRGTEAFF. For the CDR3, the DNA is TGTGCCAGCAGTAACAGGGGCACTGAAGCTTTCTTT.

This clonotype was found many times. V gene TRBV2 combines with J gene TRBJ2-7, with D perhaps TRBD2 (5 bases). CDR1 is SNHLY and CDR2 is FYNNEI in the germline V gene. This CDR3 has 14 amino acids. V lost 7 bases and J 3 bases, leaving 16 bases between the germline ends. CDR3 nucleotide sequence: TGTGCCAGCACCCTGACTAACGGGGACTACGAGCAGTACTTC. It specifies CASTLTNGDYEQYF.

Remarks on this clonotype: A read error may account for a junction end that differs from germline. The gene calls are TRBV6-2 or TRBV6-3 and TRBJ2-7, with D possibly being TRBD2 (6 bases). The CDR3 has 14 residues. The germline gives CDR1 MNHEY, CDR2 SVGEGT. The CDR3 is CASGRELLRETQCF. CDR3 nucleotide sequence: TGTGCCAGCGGGCGGGAACTGCTTAGGGAGACCCAGTGCTTC.

The chain recombines TRBV20-1 with TRBJ1-1; D is unresolved. V lost 6 bases and J lost 4, with 12 bases in between. Germline CDR1 DFQATT, CDR2 SNEGSKA (reference sequence). The CDR3 is made up of 12 amino acids. In nucleotides, the CDR3 is TGCAGTGCCTACTCCGACACCACTGAAGCTTTCTTT. Residues: CSAYSDTTEAFF.

The CDR3, as DNA: TGTGCCACCACGGTGCGGGGGGGCGGCGAGCAGTACTTC. As protein: CATTVRGGGEQYF. The chain has TRBV12-3 or TRBV12-4 and TRBJ2-7; 9 bases are a match to TRBD2. V lost 10 bases and J lost 6; bases outside the gene matches: 10. The CDR3 is made up of 13 amino acids.